The next 15 T cell receptor beta chains were all read from a single sample in a study of CD4 T cells in relation to SARS-CoV-2 and coronaviruses. Sequencing was performed with immunoSEQ multiplex PCR; in TCRdb, only in-frame clones are kept and a portion is missing. Here the sample spans about 19,000 clones, approximately 81% being singletons. The unexposed donors gave CD4+ T cells in about 2011-2018, prior to COVID-19. The cells were cultured for roughly 11 days before CD4+ T cells were isolated. The antigens for these receptors are not known. Sample: CD4+ T cells from PBMCs, cultured in vitro. Receptor source: a human donor in good health.

This chain links TRBV12-3 or TRBV12-4 with TRBJ2-1; D gene ambiguous. The CDR3 spans 12 residues. The V end lost 6 bases, the J end lost 7 bases, and 10 bases lay between the germline ends. The CDR3 region has the DNA TGTGCCAGCAGCGCGGTCCCGAATGAGCAGTTCTTC. Protein sequence: CASSAVPNEQFF.

The chain couples TRBV11-3 to TRBJ2-3; TRBD1 aligns across 7 bases. Germline V lookup: CDR1 SGHNT, CDR2 YENEEA. Trimming cost V 1 base and J 0 bases; bases outside gene matches: 7. The CDR3 has 17 amino acids. In DNA, the CDR3 is TGTGCCAGCAGCTTAGGTCAGGGGGTCAGAAGCACAGATACGCAGTATTTT. Its translation: CASSLGQGVRSTDTQYF.

V is TRBV5-1 and J is TRBJ1-2, with D uncertain. The CDR3 totals 14 residues. Trimming took 0 bases from V and 0 from J, leaving 6 bases between them. CDR1 and CDR2 (germline): SGHRS, YFSETQ. The CDR3 sequence: CASSLEASNYGYTF. DNA of the CDR3: TGCGCCAGCAGCTTGGAGGCATCTAACTATGGCTACACCTTC.

CDR3 sequence reads: CASSESRGNIQYF. The CDR3 DNA follows: TGTGCCAGCAGTGAATCCAGGGGGAACATTCAGTACTTC. The rearrangement links TRBV6-4 to TRBJ2-4; 7 nucleotides align to TRBD1. This CDR3 contains 13 residues. The V gene's germline CDR1 is MRHNA and CDR2 SNTAGT. The V gene end was trimmed by 3 bases and the J gene end by 7 bases; junction bases not matched to a gene: 3.

The chain links TRBV19 to TRBJ2-5, with D possibly called TRBD1 or TRBD2 (5 bases each). With 0 bases removed from V and 4 bases from J, the gap between germline ends came to 15 bases. This CDR3 is 16 amino acids long. Germline lookup yields CDR1 LNHDA and CDR2 SQIVND (reference sequence). CDR3 in amino acids: CASSIDTGTAGETQYF. DNA for the CDR3: TGTGCCAGTAGTATAGATACGGGGACCGCGGGAGAGACCCAGTACTTC.

The chain recombines TRBV2 with TRBJ1-1; D is ambiguous. The CDR3 totals 12 residues. CDR1 SNHLY and CDR2 FYNNEI come from the germline V gene. Trimming stripped 6 bases from V and 2 bases from J, with 7 bases between. CDR3 in amino acids: CASRDGNTEAFF. CDR3 nucleotide sequence: TGTGCCAGCAGGGACGGAAACACTGAAGCTTTCTTT.

The rearrangement uses TRBV7-9 and TRBJ1-5; perhaps TRBD1 as D (6 bases). The germline gives CDR1 SEHNR, CDR2 FQNEAQ (reference sequence). The ends were cut back, 5 bases at V and 5 bases at J, with 13 bases in the middle. The CDR3 totals 14 residues. CDR3 loop: CASSSGTNDQPQHF. The CDR3 DNA sequence: TGTGCCAGCAGCAGCGGGACAAATGATCAGCCCCAGCATTTT.

This rearrangement joins TRBV5-1 to TRBJ2-7; 7 bases align to TRBD1. The CDR3 sequence is 18 residues long. Germline CDR1 SGHRS, CDR2 YFSETQ. V lost 2 bases to trimming and J lost 0 bases; unmatched junction nucleotides: 14. The CDR3 sequence: CASSLHRQGSGNSYEQYF. In nucleotides, the CDR3 is TGCGCCAGCAGCTTACACCGACAGGGATCGGGGAACTCCTACGAGCAGTACTTC. The variable domain in full, with the rest retrieved from reference TRBV5-1 and TRBJ2-7, is KAGVTQTPRYLIKTRGQQVTLSCSPISGHRSVSWYQQTPGQGLQFLFEYFSETQRNKGNFPGRFSGRQFSNSRSEMNVSTLELGDSALYLCASSLHRQGSGNSYEQYFGPGTRLTVT.

The chain links TRBV4-1 to TRBJ2-1; 14 positions agree with TRBD2. The J segment lost 14 bases and the V segment lost 4 bases, leaving 4 bases of the junction unmatched. The CDR3 runs to 13 residues. Per germline, CDR1 MGHRA and CDR2 YSYEKL. The CDR3: CASSPGLAGGEFF. CDR3 sequence (DNA): TGCGCCAGCAGCCCCGGACTAGCGGGAGGTGAGTTCTTC.

In DNA form, the CDR3 reads TGTGCCAGCAGCCAAGGGCCTACAAAGGGGGAGCAGTACTTC. Its translation: CASSQGPTKGEQYF. This chain connects TRBV3-1 (or the pseudogene TRBV3-2) to TRBJ2-7, with D possibly being TRBD1 (5 bases). There are 14 residues in the CDR3. Germline CDR1 reads LGHDT; CDR2 reads YNNKEL (reference sequence). V was trimmed by 1 base and J by 7 bases, leaving 14 bases between them.

This sequence joins TRBV3-1 (or the pseudogene TRBV3-2) and TRBJ2-1; weak D call: TRBD1 (6 bases). Germline V gene data show CDR1 as LGHDT and CDR2 as YNNKEL (reference sequence). This CDR3 is 13 amino acids long. Deletions cut 4 bases from V and 9 bases from J, with 13 bases between. The chain's CDR3 is CASSRRQDFEQFF. The CDR3 region has the DNA TGTGCCAGCAGCCGACGACAGGATTTTGAGCAGTTCTTC.

This chain connects TRBV9 to TRBJ2-7; 9 nucleotides line up with TRBD1. Looked up from germline, CDR1 is SGDLS and CDR2 is YYNGEE. The CDR3 consists of 15 residues. The V and J ends lost 4 bases and 2 bases, in that order; junction bases with no gene match: 7. Written as DNA, the CDR3 is TGTGCCAGCAGCCCCCTTGGGACAGGGCCCTACGAGCAGTACTTC. The encoded protein is CASSPLGTGPYEQYF.

This chain links TRBV19 with TRBJ2-1, with 12 positions matching TRBD2. There are 16 residues in the CDR3. V dropped 5 bases and J dropped 9; count of bases not matched to a gene: 11. Germline lookup yields CDR1 LNHDA and CDR2 SQIVND (reference sequence). CDR3 in amino acids: CASSLRLAGAPGEQFF. Here the CDR3 DNA reads TGTGCCAGTAGTTTGAGACTAGCGGGAGCGCCAGGTGAGCAGTTCTTC. The full variable domain, in which reference TRBV19 and TRBJ2-1 provide the parts outside the CDR3, is DGGITQSPKYLFRKEGQNVTLSCEQNLNHDAMYWYRQDPGQGLRLIYYSQIVNDFQKGDIAEGYSVSREKKESFPLTVTSAQKNPTAFYLCASSLRLAGAPGEQFFGPGTRLTVL.

The chain combines TRBV6-1 with TRBJ1-1; 8 bases align to TRBD1. Trimming removed 6 bases from V and 0 bases from J; junction bases left unmatched: 3. The germline gives CDR1 MNHNS, CDR2 SASEGT. This CDR3 spans 14 amino acids. The CDR3 sequence is CASRGQGMNTEAFF. As DNA, the CDR3 is TGTGCCAGCAGAGGACAGGGAATGAACACTGAAGCTTTCTTT.

J is TRBJ1-1 and V is TRBV29-1; D is unresolved. V was shortened by 8 bases and J by 2 bases, with 15 bases between the two germline ends. The CDR3 contains 13 residues. Per germline, CDR1 SQVTM and CDR2 ANQGSEA. This chain's CDR3 is CSLRTDFNTEAFF. The CDR3 DNA sequence: TGCAGCTTACGGACGGATTTCAACACTGAAGCTTTCTTT.